The sample holds a few counts of the clone carrying this T cell receptor beta chain. Its specificity is not known. This sample was included in a study of CD8 T cells in ankylosing spondylitis. Overall study findings and caveats: What seemed typical of ankylosing spondylitis blood was a TCR beta motif built from about eight highly homologous variants. The authors reported significant enrichment of disease-linked clones in matched ankylosing spondylitis synovial fluid.

The CDR3 is 18 amino acids. Trimming cost V 3 bases and J 3 bases; bases outside gene matches: 13. Germline CDR1 LNHNV, CDR2 YYDKDF (reference sequence). Each CDR3 protein is one row after TCRdb ran MiXCR on the 5' RACE reads. The data hold some 100,000 distinct CDR3 sequences, with about 9% observed a single time. This receptor was identified in a male donor with ankylosing spondylitis. Sequenced sample: blood, either unsorted or a sorted T cell fraction (not recorded which). The chain employs TRBV15 and TRBJ2-3; 9 positions agree with TRBD2. CDR3 protein: CATSSPSGLASKTDTQYF. CDR3 DNA: TGTGCCACCAGCAGTCCTTCCGGACTAGCGAGCAAGACAGATACGCAGTATTTT. Complete variable domain (other parts from reference TRBV15 and TRBJ2-3): DAMVIQNPRYQVTQFGKPVTLSCSQTLNHNVMYWYQQKSSQAPKLLFHYYDKDFNNEADTPDNFQSRRPNTSFCFLDIRSPGLGDTAMYLCATSSPSGLASKTDTQYFGPGTRLTVL.